The present T cell receptor beta chain was sequenced within a study of cytomegalovirus exposure and HLA in healthy donors. Overall study findings and caveats: The study found most TCR sequences rare, yet found some public TCRs in many donors. Solely CMV serostatus was available to characterize immune exposure.

The CDR3 runs to 13 residues. Germline V gene lookup returns CDR1 SGHRS and CDR2 YFSETQ. Trimming left V 0 bases short and J 1 base short, with 4 bases between. Vbeta (60) and Jbeta (13) primers were used in the PCR. Profiling relied on immunoSEQ multiplex PCR, and the TCRdb table lists in-frame clones only, not all of them. This table holds tens of thousands of clones, 78% found once. Details on this clone: Its antigen is still unknown.

Sequencing was performed on PBMCs. The chain links TRBV5-1 to TRBJ1-1, with no clear D. The clonotype originates from a man between 18 and 29 years old in good health and CMV-seropositive. This CDR3 reads CASSLERNTEAFF. Here the CDR3 DNA reads TGCGCCAGCAGCTTGGAGCGGAACACTGAAGCTTTCTTT. Looking up the rest from reference TRBV5-1 and TRBJ1-1 gives the full variable domain: KAGVTQTPRYLIKTRGQQVTLSCSPISGHRSVSWYQQTPGQGLQFLFEYFSETQRNKGNFPGRFSGRQFSNSRSEMNVSTLELGDSALYLCASSLERNTEAFFGQGTRLTVV.